A single sample gave rise to the 27 T cell receptor beta chains below, sequenced in a study of cytomegalovirus exposure and HLA in healthy donors. With 60 Vbeta and 13 Jbeta primers, the PCR was carried out. Some clones are missing from TCRdb's copy, which holds only in-frame ones; the method was immunoSEQ multiplex PCR. The sample yields over 200,000 clones, approximately 84% seen once. Sequenced input: PBMCs. The receptors stem from a woman aged 40 to 50 in good health and CMV-seronegative.

This clone appeared once. The chain links TRBV4-1 to TRBJ2-1; D is unresolved. Trimming took off 1 base at V and 0 bases at J, with 10 bases between the two ends. Germline loops: CDR1 MGHRA, CDR2 YSYEKL. The CDR3 sequence is 16 residues long. The CDR3 here is CASSQAAGSSYNEQFF. The CDR3 DNA follows: TGCGCCAGCAGCCAAGCGGCAGGAAGCTCCTACAATGAGCAGTTCTTC.

This chain connects TRBV18 to TRBJ2-7, with D tentatively TRBD1 (6 bases). The ends were cut back, 0 bases at V and 0 bases at J, with 9 bases in the middle. Germline CDR1 and CDR2: KGHSH and LQKENI. The CDR3 is made up of 15 amino acids. The CDR3 bases are TGTGCCAGCTCACCACCGGGCAGGGGCTCCTACGAGCAGTACTTC. Amino acid sequence: CASSPPGRGSYEQYF. Using reference TRBV18 and TRBJ2-7 for the parts outside the CDR3, the full variable domain is NAGVMQNPRHLVRRRGQEARLRCSPMKGHSHVYWYRQLPEEGLKFMVYLQKENIIDESGMPKERFSAEFPKEGPSILRIQQVVRGDSAAYFCASSPPGRGSYEQYFGPGTRLTVT.

This chain uses TRBV28 with TRBJ1-5; D possibly corresponds to TRBD1 (5 bases). V was pared by 5 bases and J by 4 bases, with 15 bases between. Per the germline V gene, CDR1 is MDHEN and CDR2 is SYDVKM. This CDR3 region has 15 residues. CDR3 amino acids: CASSRSGVGNQPQHF. The CDR3 DNA reads as TGTGCCAGCAGTCGTTCGGGGGTCGGAAATCAGCCCCAGCATTTT.

About this clone: Its ends do not fully match the called genes, so a read error is possible. The chain employs TRBV10-1 and TRBJ2-1, with D perhaps TRBD2 (5 bases). This CDR3 comprises 13 residues. Looked up from germline, CDR1 is WNHNN and CDR2 is SYGVQD (reference sequence). The CDR3 DNA follows: TGCGCCAGTTCAGGACGGGAATACAGTGAGCAGTTCTTC. The encoded protein is CASSGREYSEQFF.

The rearrangement uses TRBV9 and TRBJ2-3, with 9 bases fitting TRBD2. The J segment lost 6 bases and the V segment lost 3 bases, leaving 8 bases of the junction unmatched. This CDR3 is 15 amino acids long. From germline, CDR1 is SGDLS and CDR2 YYNGEE. Here the CDR3 DNA reads TGTGCCAGCAGCGCGCAAGGCGGGGGGGCGGATACGCAGTATTTT. It translates to CASSAQGGGADTQYF.

The chain recombines TRBV18 with TRBJ1-2, with 8 nucleotides matching TRBD1. J gave up 1 base and V 0 bases, and 1 base lay outside the gene matches. The CDR3 is made up of 15 amino acids. Germline assignment: CDR1 KGHSH and CDR2 LQKENI. As DNA, the CDR3 is TGTGCCAGCTCACCACCGGGACAGGTTAACTATGGCTACACCTTC. It codes for CASSPPGQVNYGYTF.

The table lists this clone with a few counts. This sequence joins TRBV5-1 and TRBJ1-1; the match to TRBD1 covers 9 bases. The germline V gene encodes CDR1 SGHRS and CDR2 YFSETQ. Unmatched junction bases numbered 4, after V lost 5 bases and J lost 8 bases. This CDR3 is built from 12 residues. CDR3 amino acids: CASRLGQGEAFF. CDR3 in DNA: TGCGCCAGCAGACTCGGACAGGGGGAAGCTTTCTTT.

The chain employs TRBV6-5 and TRBJ1-1, with D unresolved. The CDR3 loop spans 12 amino acids. The germline gives CDR1 MNHEY, CDR2 SVGAGI. V dropped 5 bases and J dropped 5 bases, with 9 bases sitting between them. The CDR3 DNA sequence: TGTGCCAGCAGTCCTCCTCGTACTGAAGCTTTCTTT. Protein: CASSPPRTEAFF.

The rearrangement links TRBV30 to TRBJ2-3, with D unclear. In germline, CDR1 is GTSNPN, CDR2 SVGIG (reference sequence). The V and J ends lost 2 bases and 0 bases respectively, with 9 bases between them. The CDR3 loop spans 14 amino acids. CDR3 region: CAWSYGSSTDTQYF. The CDR3 coding sequence is TGTGCCTGGAGTTACGGTTCTAGCACAGATACGCAGTATTTT.

This clone was counted only a few times. The J gene is TRBJ2-7, the V gene TRBV6-5; 7 nucleotides align to TRBD2. CDR3 length equals 14 residues. Germline lookup yields CDR1 MNHEY and CDR2 SVGAGI. V shed 7 bases, J shed 5 bases, and the junction held 11 bases outside the gene matches. DNA for the CDR3: TGTGCCAGCACACGCGGGGGAAGGAACAACGAGCAGTACTTC. Its translation is CASTRGGRNNEQYF.

As to this clone: Different DNA sequences within this sample yield the same CDR3. The CDR3 sequence is CASRERGTDTQYF. DNA for the CDR3: TGTGCCAGTAGAGAGCGGGGCACAGATACGCAGTATTTT. The J gene is TRBJ2-3, the V gene TRBV19; D is possibly TRBD2 (6 bases). The germline V and J ends were trimmed by 6 bases and 1 base, with 8 bases remaining between them. The germline gives CDR1 LNHDA, CDR2 SQIVND (reference sequence). CDR3 length: 13 residues.

The rearrangement joins TRBV9 to TRBJ1-1; no definite D call. The germline V and J ends were trimmed by 4 bases and 1 base, with 11 bases remaining between them. The CDR3 is made up of 14 amino acids. The germline CDR1 and CDR2 sequences are SGDLS and YYNGEE. In nucleotides, the CDR3 is TGTGCCAGCAGCCCTCACCCAGGGAACACTGAAGCTTTCTTT. This sequence encodes CASSPHPGNTEAFF.

This chain links TRBV5-1 with TRBJ1-4; a possible D gene is TRBD1 (5 bases). Germline V gene data show CDR1 as SGHRS and CDR2 as YFSETQ. The V and J ends lost 1 base and 6 bases respectively, with 13 bases between them. This CDR3 contains 15 residues. The CDR3 bases are TGCGCCAGCAGCTTGTCTGGCGGGGGGGATGAAAAACTGTTTTTT. Its protein product is CASSLSGGGDEKLFF.

This chain uses TRBV4-2 with TRBJ2-1, with 12 bases lining up with TRBD2. Germline V gives CDR1 LGHNA, CDR2 YNFKEQ. With V trimmed by 3 bases and J by 3 bases, 6 bases remained unmatched. This CDR3 contains 17 residues. The CDR3, as DNA: TGTGCCAGCAGCCAGCTAGCGGGGGGGCTGGACTACAATGAGCAGTTCTTC. Encoded protein: CASSQLAGGLDYNEQFF.

The V gene is TRBV7-9, the J gene TRBJ1-3; D might be TRBD1 (5 bases). The CDR3 runs 16 residues. CDR1 and CDR2 from the germline V gene are SEHNR and FQNEAQ (reference sequence). The V gene lost 3 bases and the J gene lost 3 bases, with 15 bases spanning the gap. The CDR3 coding sequence is TGTGCCAGCAGCTTGCGCGGGGGTTTAAATGGAAACACCATATATTTT. It is translated as CASSLRGGLNGNTIYF.

V gene TRBV9 combines with J gene TRBJ1-2; TRBD1 might be the D (5 bases). Germline V gene data show CDR1 as SGDLS and CDR2 as YYNGEE. Between the trimmed V and J ends, which lost 3 bases and 4 bases, there was a span of 7 bases. This CDR3 region has 12 residues. The CDR3 DNA is TGTGCCAGCAGCGGACAGTCCTATGGCTACACCTTC. This translates into CASSGQSYGYTF. Full variable domain (rest looked up from reference TRBV9 and TRBJ1-2): DSGVTQTPKHLITATGQRVTLRCSPRSGDLSVYWYQQSLDQGLQFLIQYYNGEERAKGNILERFSAQQFPDLHSELNLSSLELGDSALYFCASSGQSYGYTFGSGTRLTVV.

Turning to this clone: A read error may produce the germline difference seen at one junction end. V is TRBV11-3 and J is TRBJ2-7, with 7 bases lining up with TRBD1. The CDR3 sequence is 14 residues long. Germline values: CDR1 SGHNT, CDR2 YENEEA. As DNA, the CDR3 is TGTGCCGGCAGCTTAACAGGGGTTACCTACGAGCAGTACTTC. Protein: CAGSLTGVTYEQYF.

This chain uses TRBV18 with TRBJ1-1; weak D call: TRBD1 (6 bases). The CDR3 extends over 15 amino acids. The V gene lost 2 bases and the J gene lost 1 base, with 11 bases spanning the gap. Per the germline V gene, CDR1 is KGHSH and CDR2 is LQKENI. This CDR3 is CASSPIQGQNTEAFF. CDR3 coding DNA: TGTGCCAGCTCACCAATACAGGGACAGAACACTGAAGCTTTCTTT.

J is TRBJ1-1 and V is TRBV5-1, with a possible D match to TRBD1 (5 bases). Deletions cut 0 bases from V and 8 bases from J, with 11 bases between. The CDR3 consists of 13 residues. Germline-derived CDR1 and CDR2 are SGHRS and YFSETQ. In nucleotides, the CDR3 is TGCGCCAGCAGCTTGGAGGGGATGGTGGAAGCTTTCTTT. Translation: CASSLEGMVEAFF.

The chain carries TRBV6-5 and TRBJ2-1, with D maybe TRBD2 (6 bases). Trimming removed 8 bases from V and 2 bases from J, with 10 bases in between. The germline gives CDR1 MNHEY, CDR2 SVGAGI. This CDR3 region has 13 residues. CDR3 DNA: TGTGCCAGCGGGGACTCCCCCTACAATGAGCAGTTCTTC. It codes for CASGDSPYNEQFF.

The rearrangement joins TRBV30 to TRBJ1-1; D perhaps matches TRBD1 (5 bases). This CDR3 is built from 13 residues. Germline values: CDR1 GTSNPN, CDR2 SVGIG (reference sequence). Trimming cost V 5 bases and J 5 bases, with 15 bases left between them. CDR3 coding DNA: TGTGCCTGGGGAGGCGGGGCCGGGACTGAAGCTTTCTTT. This translates into CAWGGGAGTEAFF.

This clone was seen just once. In DNA form, the CDR3 reads TGCGCCAGCAGCCGAGGTCTAGGTGACGAGCAGTACTTC. It is translated as CASSRGLGDEQYF. The V and J genes are TRBV4-3 and TRBJ2-7; D is undetermined. V was pared by 4 bases and J by 5 bases, with 12 bases between. Germline CDR1 and CDR2: LGHNA and YSLEER. This CDR3 has 13 residues.

The rearrangement links TRBV9 to TRBJ2-2; 8 bases line up with TRBD2. Germline assignment: CDR1 SGDLS and CDR2 YYNGEE. CDR3 size: 15 residues. The trim removed 4 bases at V and 3 bases at J, leaving 5 bases unmatched. CDR3 sequence (DNA): TGTGCCAGCAGCCCGACTAGCGTCCACACCGGGGAGCTGTTTTTT. This codes for CASSPTSVHTGELFF.

The genes are TRBV10-3 and TRBJ2-7; D possibly corresponds to TRBD2 (6 bases). The CDR3 is 15 amino acids. Looked up from germline, CDR1 is ENHRY and CDR2 is SYGVKD. With 4 bases removed from V and 3 bases from J, the gap between germline ends came to 16 bases. The CDR3 loop is CAISGGGGIGYEQYF. CDR3 coding DNA: TGTGCCATCAGTGGGGGTGGGGGGATAGGCTACGAGCAGTACTTC.

The V and J genes are TRBV6-6 and TRBJ1-1; 7 positions match TRBD1. The CDR3 consists of 14 residues. The germline V gene encodes CDR1 MNHNY and CDR2 SVGAGI (reference sequence). V gave up 7 bases and J gave up 0 bases; unmatched junction bases: 5. CDR3 loop: CASTGDSMNTEAFF. The CDR3 DNA follows: TGTGCCAGCACCGGGGACAGCATGAACACTGAAGCTTTCTTT.

This clone was observed a handful of times. The V gene is TRBV6-1, the J gene TRBJ2-3; D is perhaps TRBD1 (5 bases). In germline, CDR1 is MNHNS, CDR2 SASEGT. The CDR3 spans 13 residues. Trimming took off 7 bases at V and 7 bases at J, with 15 bases between the two ends. CDR3 nucleotides: TGTGCCAGCACCCGGCAGGGTAGGCATACGCAGTATTTT. As protein: CASTRQGRHTQYF.

V is TRBV7-9 and J is TRBJ2-3; D remains ambiguous. The CDR3 extends over 12 amino acids. Looked up from germline, CDR1 is SEHNR and CDR2 is FQNEAQ (reference sequence). Trimming took off 3 bases at V and 5 bases at J, with 6 bases between the two ends. The CDR3 here is CASSLRIDTQYF. The CDR3, as DNA: TGTGCCAGCAGCTTGAGAATAGATACGCAGTATTTT.